This T cell receptor (beta chain) stems from a study of cytomegalovirus exposure and HLA in healthy donors. Germline V gene lookup returns CDR1 MNHNY and CDR2 SVGAGI (reference sequence). Between the trimmed V and J ends, which lost 5 bases and 5 bases, there was a span of 9 bases. The CDR3 runs 13 residues. Study results and limitations: Previous analysis showed most TCR beta V segments were productive about 90% or about 30% of the time. Under in vitro conditions, a few CMV-associated chains were confirmed as specific for CMV antigens.

PCR used 60 Vbeta primers and 13 Jbeta primers. Original analysis: A follow-up analysis tallied 73 million or so unique TCR beta chains, roughly 11 million shared. The data were produced by immunoSEQ multiplex PCR, yet TCRdb's version contains in-frame clones alone and is incomplete. V and J calls and clone size follow that table, whereas D and trimming were derived from the DNA. The sample carries some 180,000 clones, around 82% recorded once. In regard to this clone: The antigen is unknown.

The clonotype comes from a man in his forties in good health and CMV-seropositive. The V gene is TRBV6-6, the J gene TRBJ2-2, with TRBD1 as a possible D gene (6 bases). Sequenced input: PBMCs. CDR3 in amino acids: CASSKGGTGELFF. For the CDR3, the DNA is TGTGCCAGCAGTAAAGGGGGTACCGGGGAGCTGTTTTTT.